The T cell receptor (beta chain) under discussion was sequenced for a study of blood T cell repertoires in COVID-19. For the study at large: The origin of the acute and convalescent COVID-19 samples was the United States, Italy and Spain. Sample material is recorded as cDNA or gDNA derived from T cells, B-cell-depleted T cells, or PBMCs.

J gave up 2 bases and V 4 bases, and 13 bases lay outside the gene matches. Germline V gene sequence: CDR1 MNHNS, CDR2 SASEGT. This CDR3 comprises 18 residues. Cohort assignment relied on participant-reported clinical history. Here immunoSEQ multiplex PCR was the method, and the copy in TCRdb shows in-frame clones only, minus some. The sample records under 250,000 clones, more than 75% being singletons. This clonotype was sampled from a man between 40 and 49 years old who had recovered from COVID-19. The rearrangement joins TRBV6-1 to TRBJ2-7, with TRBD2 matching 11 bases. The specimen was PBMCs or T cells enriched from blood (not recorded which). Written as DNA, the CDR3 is TGTGCCAGCAGTGTCCTCTCTGGAGTAGCGGGAGGGGCCTACGAGCAGTACTTC. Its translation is CASSVLSGVAGGAYEQYF.